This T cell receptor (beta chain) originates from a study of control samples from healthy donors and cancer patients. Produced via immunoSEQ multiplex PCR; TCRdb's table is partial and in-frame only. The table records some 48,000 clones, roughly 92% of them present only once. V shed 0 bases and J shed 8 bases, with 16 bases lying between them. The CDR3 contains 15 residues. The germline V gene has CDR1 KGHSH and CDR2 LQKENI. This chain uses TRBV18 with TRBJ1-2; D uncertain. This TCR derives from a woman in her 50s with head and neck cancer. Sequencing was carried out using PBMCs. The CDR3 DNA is TGTGCCAGCTCACCACCGCTCAGCTCGGCGGAAGGCTACACCTTC. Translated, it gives CASSPPLSSAEGYTF.